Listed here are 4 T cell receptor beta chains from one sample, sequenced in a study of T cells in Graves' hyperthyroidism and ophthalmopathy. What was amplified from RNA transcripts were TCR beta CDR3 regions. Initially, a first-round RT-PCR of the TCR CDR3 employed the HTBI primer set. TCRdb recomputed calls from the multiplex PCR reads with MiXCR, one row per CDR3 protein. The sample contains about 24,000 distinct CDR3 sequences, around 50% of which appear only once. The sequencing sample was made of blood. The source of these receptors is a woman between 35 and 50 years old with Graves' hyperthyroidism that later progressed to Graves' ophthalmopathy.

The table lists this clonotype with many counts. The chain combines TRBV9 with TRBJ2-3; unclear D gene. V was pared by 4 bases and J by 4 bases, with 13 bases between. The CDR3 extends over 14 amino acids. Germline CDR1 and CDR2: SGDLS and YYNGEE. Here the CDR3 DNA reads TGTGCCAGCAGCTTCGGGTCCGGTGCAGATACGCAGTATTTT. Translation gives CASSFGSGADTQYF.

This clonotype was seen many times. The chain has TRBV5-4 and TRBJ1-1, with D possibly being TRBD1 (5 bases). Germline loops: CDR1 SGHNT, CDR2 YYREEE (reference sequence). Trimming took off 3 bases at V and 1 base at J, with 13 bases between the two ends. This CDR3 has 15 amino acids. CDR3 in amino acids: CASSSGGDRNTEAFF. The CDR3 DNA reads TGTGCCAGCAGCTCGGGGGGGGATCGGAACACTGAAGCTTTCTTT.

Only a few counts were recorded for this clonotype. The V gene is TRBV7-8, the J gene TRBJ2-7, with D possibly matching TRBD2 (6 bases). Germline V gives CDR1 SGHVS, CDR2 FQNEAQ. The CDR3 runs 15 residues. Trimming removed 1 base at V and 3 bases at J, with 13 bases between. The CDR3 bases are TGTGCCAGCAGCTTAGAATTGTGGGACTTCTACGAGCAGTACTTC. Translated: CASSLELWDFYEQYF.

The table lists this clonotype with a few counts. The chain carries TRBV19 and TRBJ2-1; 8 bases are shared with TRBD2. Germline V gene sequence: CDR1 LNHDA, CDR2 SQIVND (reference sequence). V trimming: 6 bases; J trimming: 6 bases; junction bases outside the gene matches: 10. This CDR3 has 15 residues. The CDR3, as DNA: TGTGCCAGTAGCCTAGCGGGTCGTCTTGGCAATGAGCAGTTCTTC. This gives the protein CASSLAGRLGNEQFF.